This T cell receptor beta chain was sequenced for a study of regulatory T cells in long-lasting Graves disease. This clonotype was counted only a few times. Stated time point: persistent/refractory GD, antithyroid drugs over 5 years with positive TRAb. After RNA was extracted from PBMCs, the TCR library was made from it. Sequencing libraries for TCR beta were prepared with iRepertoire HTBI primers and Arm-PCR of CDR3 regions. One entry per CDR3 protein results from TCRdb running MiXCR on the multiplex PCR reads. This sample yields over 450,000 distinct CDR3 sequences, of which 20% to 25% are seen a single time; roughly 7% belongs to the top ten. Material: peripheral blood mononuclear cells (PBMCs), obtained when the disease was refractory, from a patient treated with antithyroid drugs. This receptor was taken from a female donor with Graves disease.

The CDR3: CSASRRPTYEQYF. The DNA of the CDR3 is TGCAGTGCTAGCCGCAGACCTACTTACGAGCAGTACTTC. The chain uses TRBV20-1 and TRBJ2-7, with no clear D. V was trimmed by 3 bases and J by 4 bases, leaving 13 bases between them. The germline gives CDR1 DFQATT, CDR2 SNEGSKA (reference sequence). The CDR3 runs 13 residues.